Listed below are T cell receptor beta chains from one sample, sequenced in a study of a mutant IDH1 vaccine in newly diagnosed glioma. Measured with immunoSEQ multiplex PCR; TCRdb has only the in-frame clones, and not every one. The top ten clones hold more than 1.5% of a sample with around 57,000 clones, approximately 89% of them seen once. No antigens are known for them. The material sequenced was PBMCs, taken from a glioma patient whose treatment included an IDH1 peptide vaccine. Receptors were obtained from a man in his forties with glioma. Each CDR3 is given with its conserved first and last residue. A D gene is named only where the DNA matches it firmly. Where a row states a size, it is once, few, many or the class of an expanded clone; other rows omit it.

cdr3_length d_call j_call v_call clone_size cdr3_nt cdr3_aa
20 TRBD2 TRBJ2-3 TRBV7-8 . TGTGCCAGCAGCCCTGGGGTCCTAGCGGGGGGGCCTTACGTCCCAGATACGCAGTATTTT CASSPGVLAGGPYVPDTQYF
18 . TRBJ2-2 TRBV7-8 . TGTGCCAGCAGCTTTCTACGGTTCGGAAAGGGGAACACCGGGGAGCTGTTTTTT CASSFLRFGKGNTGELFF
15 . TRBJ1-1 TRBV6-1 . TGTGCCAGCAGATTGACAGGCGGGGAGAACACTGAAGCTTTCTTT CASRLTGGENTEAFF
11 . TRBJ1-4 TRBV29-1 . TGCAGCGGTAATCGTGGTCGAAAACTGTTTTTT CSGNRGRKLFF
15 . TRBJ2-3 TRBV5-4 . TGTGCCAGCAGCCCTACGGCGGCTAGCACAGATACGCAGTATTTT CASSPTAASTDTQYF
16 TRBD2 TRBJ2-2 TRBV4-3 . TGCGCCAGCAGCCCACCCACGGGAGGGAACACCGGGGAGCTGTTTTTT CASSPPTGGNTGELFF
17 . TRBJ1-1 TRBV19 . TGTGCCAGTAGTAGAAGGAGTTCTGTCGGTGTTGACACTGAAGCTTTCTTT CASSRRSSVGVDTEAFF
12 . TRBJ2-3 TRBV18 few TGTGCCAGCTCACCCGGCACAGATACGCAGTATTTT CASSPGTDTQYF
13 . TRBJ2-7 TRBV9 . TGTGCCAGCAGCGCGGGACCGGCGGGCGAGCAGTACTTC CASSAGPAGEQYF
14 . TRBJ1-2 TRBV18 . TGTGCCAGCTCACGTGGGGGGGACGACTATGGCTACACCTTC CASSRGGDDYGYTF
17 . TRBJ2-3 TRBV15 once TGTGCCACCAGCAGAGATGTGGCACCTTCTAGCACAGATACGCAGTATTTT CATSRDVAPSSTDTQYF
15 TRBD1 TRBJ1-2 TRBV11-2 . TGTGCCAGCAGCCAGGGTTGGGACAGGGGGCTTGGCTACACCTTC CASSQGWDRGLGYTF
15 . TRBJ1-2 TRBV5-4 once TGTGCCAGCAGCCTCTGGGGGTCAAGCGGCTATGGCTACACCTTC CASSLWGSSGYGYTF
15 . TRBJ2-7 TRBV4-1 once TGCGCCAGCAGCCTGAGTCGGGGGAGGTCCTACGAGCAGTACTTC CASSLSRGRSYEQYF
13 . TRBJ2-3 TRBV7-8 . TGTGCCAGCAGCTTAGCGAGCTCAGATACGCAGTATTTT CASSLASSDTQYF
18 . TRBJ1-5 TRBV7-9 . TGTGCCAGCAGCTTAACCCCGTTTGGGGATTTTAGCAATCAGCCCCAGCATTTT CASSLTPFGDFSNQPQHF
15 . TRBJ2-1 TRBV5-6 . TGTGCCAGCAGCTTGATCCAGCTCTCCTACAATGAGCAGTTCTTC CASSLIQLSYNEQFF
13 . TRBJ1-1 TRBV19 . TGTGCCAGTAGCACACAGGGCACCACTGAAGCTTTCTTT CASSTQGTTEAFF
15 . TRBJ2-3 TRBV7-9 . TGTGCCAGCAGCCCCGTGAGCATGATCACAGATACGCAGTATTTT CASSPVSMITDTQYF
15 TRBD1 TRBJ2-7 TRBV18 . TGTGCCAGCTCACCGGGACAGGCGGAGGGCTACGAGCAGTACTTC CASSPGQAEGYEQYF
14 . TRBJ2-7 TRBV5-1 . TGCGCCAGCAGCTTCGACGGTAGCTCCTACGAGCAGTACTTC CASSFDGSSYEQYF
14 TRBD2 TRBJ2-5 TRBV6-4 . TGTGCCAGCAGTGACGGAGCGGGAGAAGAGACCCAGTACTTC CASSDGAGEETQYF
14 TRBD1 TRBJ1-4 TRBV6-1 . TGTGCCAGCAGAGGGACAGTGGTAAATGAAAAACTGTTTTTT CASRGTVVNEKLFF
14 . TRBJ1-1 TRBV10-2 . TGCGCCAGCAGGAGAGGGGGGGAGAACACTGAAGCTTTCTTT CASRRGGENTEAFF
23 TRBD2 TRBJ2-1 TRBV7-3 . TGTGCCAGCAGCTTAAGTGGCCGGGGACGTAGTATTAGCGGGAGGGTCTTAGAAAATGAGCAGTTCTTC CASSLSGRGRSISGRVLENEQFF
13 TRBD1 TRBJ2-1 TRBV29-1 . TGCAGCGCCTGGACAGGGAGGTACAATGAGCAGTTCTTC CSAWTGRYNEQFF
15 . TRBJ2-3 TRBV7-2 . TGTGCCAGCAGCTCCCGGAGGGGTAGAACGGATACGCAGTATTTT CASSSRRGRTDTQYF
14 . TRBJ1-4 TRBV7-9 . TGTGCCAGCAGCCCTCGGGCGAGACAGGAAAAACTGTTTTTT CASSPRARQEKLFF
15 TRBD2 TRBJ2-1 TRBV7-2 . TGTGCCAGCAGCCGCCTAGCGGGGGGACAGAATGAGCAGTTCTTC CASSRLAGGQNEQFF
13 TRBD1 TRBJ1-1 TRBV28 . TGTGCCAGCAGTCAGGGGGTTTTCACTGAAGCTTTCTTT CASSQGVFTEAFF
16 TRBD2 TRBJ2-2 TRBV28 . TGTGCCAGCAGTTCGCCTAGCGGGAGTGGGACCGGGGAGCTGTTTTTT CASSSPSGSGTGELFF
17 TRBD1 TRBJ2-7 TRBV28 . TGTGCCAGCAGTTCGACCTTGGTCAGGGGGAATTACTACGAGCAGTACTTC CASSSTLVRGNYYEQYF
14 TRBD2 TRBJ2-1 TRBV5-1 few TGCGCCAGCAGCTTAAGCGGGAGGGACAATGAGCAGTTCTTC CASSLSGRDNEQFF
16 . TRBJ2-2 TRBV18 once TGTGCCAGCTCACCCGCCGGGACACTTAACACCGGGGAGCTGTTTTTT CASSPAGTLNTGELFF
13 . TRBJ1-1 TRBV10-3 . TGTGCCATCGAAGGCAGGATGAACACTGAAGCTTTCTTT CAIEGRMNTEAFF
18 TRBD2 TRBJ2-2 TRBV7-8 . TGTGCCAGCAGCTTAGATCTCTGGACTAGCGGGAGGTCTGGGGAGCTGTTTTTT CASSLDLWTSGRSGELFF
15 . TRBJ1-2 TRBV4-1 . TGCGCCAGCAGCCAAGTGGTGGCGAAGGACTATGGCTACACCTTC CASSQVVAKDYGYTF
14 . TRBJ1-6 TRBV28 once TGTGCCAGCAGCTCCCTATCTTTCGCGGGGCCCCTCCACTTT CASSSLSFAGPLHF
14 TRBD1 TRBJ2-2 TRBV7-6 . TGTGCCAGCAGGCCTACAGGGGGCACCGGGGAGCTGTTTTTT CASRPTGGTGELFF
13 . TRBJ1-6 TRBV5-4 . TGTGCCAGCAGCTTATTTGCAGGTTCACCCCTCCACTTT CASSLFAGSPLHF
16 TRBD1 TRBJ1-2 TRBV27 . TGTGCCAGCAGTCAATCCGGGACAGGGAGGTTCTATGGCTACACCTTC CASSQSGTGRFYGYTF
17 TRBD1 TRBJ1-5 TRBV2 . TGTGCCAGCAGTGACCCTCGCTTGGGACAGGGAAATCAGCCCCAGCATTTT CASSDPRLGQGNQPQHF
15 . TRBJ2-1 TRBV7-3 . TGTGCCAGCAGCCCGCAGGGGATATCCTACAATGAGCAGTTCTTC CASSPQGISYNEQFF
14 . TRBJ2-5 TRBV27 . TGTGCCAGCAGTAATGCACTTTCGAGGGAGACCCAGTACTTC CASSNALSRETQYF
13 . TRBJ1-2 TRBV27 . TGTGCCAGCAGTTTATCCGGACTCTATGGCTACACCTTC CASSLSGLYGYTF
16 TRBD2 TRBJ2-3 TRBV10-2 . TGCGCCAGCAGTGAAACCGGGACTACTCCCACAGATACGCAGTATTTT CASSETGTTPTDTQYF
16 . TRBJ2-5 TRBV5-8 . TGTGCCAGCAGCTTGGCTGGTAGGGGTGGTAGAGAGACCCAGTACTTC CASSLAGRGGRETQYF
13 . TRBJ1-3 TRBV5-1 . TGCGCCAGCAGAACGGACTCTGGAAACACCATATATTTT CASRTDSGNTIYF
13 TRBD1 TRBJ1-5 TRBV19 few TGTGCCAGTAGTGCAACAGGGGTTCAGCCCCAGCATTTT CASSATGVQPQHF
14 TRBD1 TRBJ1-4 TRBV5-1 . TGCGCCAGCAGCGGGGAAACAGGGGAAGAAAAACTGTTTTTT CASSGETGEEKLFF
14 . TRBJ1-2 TRBV30 . TGTGCCTGGAGTCTCGTTTCTGGGGGCAGCGGCTACACCTTC CAWSLVSGGSGYTF
12 . TRBJ1-2 TRBV29-1 . TGCAGCGGTCGAGATCCGGTGAGTGGCTACACCTTC CSGRDPVSGYTF
16 . TRBJ1-5 TRBV28 . TGTGCCAGCAGGCCCCGGGGGGCAATAAGCAATCAGCCCCAGCATTTT CASRPRGAISNQPQHF